The rows below give T cell receptor beta chains drawn from one sample of a study of a mutant IDH1 vaccine in newly diagnosed glioma. Clones were read by immunoSEQ multiplex PCR, and TCRdb kept only the in-frame ones, dropping some. The sample lists approximately 50,000 clones, more than 70% seen once, with about 5.2% in the top ten. These receptors have no identified antigens. Source: PBMCs, taken from a glioma patient whose treatment included an IDH1 peptide vaccine. The receptors come from a man aged 50 to 59 with glioma. The CDR3 runs from the conserved cysteine through the conserved F or W. The order of the fields is CDR3 protein, CDR3 DNA, V gene, J gene, clone size, D gene. The D gene is left open where the match is weak. Clone size, where shown, is once, few, many, or a class for clones that have expanded.

CDR3 protein: CASSPGESGYEQYF
CDR3 DNA: TGCGCCAGCAGCCCCGGGGAATCGGGGTACGAGCAGTACTTC
V gene: TRBV4-3
J gene: TRBJ2-7
clone size: .
D gene: .

CDR3 protein: CASSDRETEAFF
CDR3 DNA: TGCGCCAGCAGTGACCGAGAGACTGAAGCTTTCTTT
V gene: TRBV10-1
J gene: TRBJ1-1
clone size: .
D gene: .

CDR3 protein: CASGLDIGGVGRSGNTIYF
CDR3 DNA: TGTGCTAGTGGTCTTGATATCGGAGGTGTCGGACGTTCTGGAAACACCATATATTTT
V gene: TRBV12-5
J gene: TRBJ1-3
clone size: .
D gene: .

CDR3 protein: CASGTGGYEQYF
CDR3 DNA: TGTGCCAGCGGGACAGGGGGCTACGAGCAGTACTTC
V gene: TRBV6-1
J gene: TRBJ2-7
clone size: .
D gene: TRBD1

CDR3 protein: CASSESARLNTEAFF
CDR3 DNA: TGCGCCAGCAGTGAGTCGGCCAGACTTAACACTGAAGCTTTCTTT
V gene: TRBV10-2
J gene: TRBJ1-1
clone size: few
D gene: .

CDR3 protein: CASSLTGSLGGYTF
CDR3 DNA: TGTGCCAGCAGCTTGACCGGTTCCCTGGGAGGCTACACCTTC
V gene: TRBV5-8
J gene: TRBJ1-2
clone size: once
D gene: .

CDR3 protein: CASSQEGQGQETQYF
CDR3 DNA: TGCGCCAGCAGCCAAGAAGGACAGGGGCAAGAGACCCAGTACTTC
V gene: TRBV4-1
J gene: TRBJ2-5
clone size: once
D gene: TRBD1

CDR3 protein: CASSLAGVETQYF
CDR3 DNA: TGTGCCAGTAGTTTGGCAGGGGTAGAGACCCAGTACTTC
V gene: TRBV19
J gene: TRBJ2-5
clone size: once
D gene: .

CDR3 protein: CASSRDRSIQETQYF
CDR3 DNA: TGTGCCAGCTCCCGGGACCGCAGTATCCAAGAGACCCAGTACTTC
V gene: TRBV18
J gene: TRBJ2-5
clone size: .
D gene: .

CDR3 protein: CASSDEGYNSPLHF
CDR3 DNA: TGCGCCAGCAGTGACGAGGGTTATAATTCACCCCTCCACTTT
V gene: TRBV10-2
J gene: TRBJ1-6
clone size: .
D gene: .

CDR3 protein: CASSQDKGQGFYGYTF
CDR3 DNA: TGTGCCAGCAGCCAAGATAAGGGACAGGGGTTCTATGGCTACACCTTC
V gene: TRBV4-2
J gene: TRBJ1-2
clone size: .
D gene: TRBD1

CDR3 protein: CASSTGQGGNQPQHF
CDR3 DNA: TGTGCCAGTAGTACGGGACAGGGAGGTAATCAGCCCCAGCATTTT
V gene: TRBV19
J gene: TRBJ1-5
clone size: .
D gene: TRBD1

CDR3 protein: CASSSGGSYNEQFF
CDR3 DNA: TGTGCCAGCAGTTCAGGGGGCTCCTACAATGAGCAGTTCTTC
V gene: TRBV6-5
J gene: TRBJ2-1
clone size: .
D gene: TRBD1

CDR3 protein: CAGETGLGPQHF
CDR3 DNA: TGTGCCGGTGAGACAGGCCTAGGGCCCCAGCATTTT
V gene: TRBV9
J gene: TRBJ1-5
clone size: .
D gene: .

CDR3 protein: CASSPQGTGELFF
CDR3 DNA: TGCGCCAGCAGCCCTCAGGGAACGGGGGAGCTGTTTTTT
V gene: TRBV5-1
J gene: TRBJ2-2
clone size: once
D gene: .

CDR3 protein: CAISVVGDNTGELFF
CDR3 DNA: TGTGCCATCAGTGTTGTTGGGGATAACACCGGGGAGCTGTTTTTT
V gene: TRBV10-3
J gene: TRBJ2-2
clone size: once
D gene: .

CDR3 protein: CASSFGRGIQFF
CDR3 DNA: TGTGCCAGCAGCTTCGGACGGGGTATACAGTTCTTC
V gene: TRBV6-5
J gene: TRBJ2-1
clone size: once
D gene: .

CDR3 protein: CSVGRLAHEQYF
CDR3 DNA: TGCAGCGTCGGAAGGCTGGCCCACGAGCAGTACTTC
V gene: TRBV29-1
J gene: TRBJ2-7
clone size: .
D gene: .

CDR3 protein: CASSTVTDGNTGELFF
CDR3 DNA: TGTGCCAGCAGCACCGTGACGGACGGGAACACCGGGGAGCTGTTTTTT
V gene: TRBV5-4
J gene: TRBJ2-2
clone size: .
D gene: .

CDR3 protein: CASSPSGTGGNEQYF
CDR3 DNA: TGTGCCAGCAGCCCTTCCGGGACAGGAGGGAACGAGCAGTACTTC
V gene: TRBV9
J gene: TRBJ2-7
clone size: medium-sized
D gene: TRBD1

CDR3 protein: CASREIGTDTQYF
CDR3 DNA: TGTGCCAGCAGGGAGATCGGCACAGATACGCAGTATTTT
V gene: TRBV25-1
J gene: TRBJ2-3
clone size: .
D gene: .

CDR3 protein: CASSQDRAGYYGYTF
CDR3 DNA: TGCGCCAGCAGCCAAGATCGGGCAGGGTACTATGGCTACACCTTC
V gene: TRBV4-3
J gene: TRBJ1-2
clone size: .
D gene: .

CDR3 protein: CATSRDFGGADEQYF
CDR3 DNA: TGTGCCACCAGCAGAGACTTCGGGGGAGCGGACGAGCAGTACTTC
V gene: TRBV15
J gene: TRBJ2-7
clone size: .
D gene: .

CDR3 protein: CASSLARDRANEQFF
CDR3 DNA: TGTGCCAGCAGCTTAGCCCGGGACAGGGCCAATGAGCAGTTCTTC
V gene: TRBV7-3
J gene: TRBJ2-1
clone size: .
D gene: TRBD1

CDR3 protein: CASSQGQTNTEAFF
CDR3 DNA: TGCGCCAGCAGCCAAGGACAGACGAACACTGAAGCTTTCTTT
V gene: TRBV4-1
J gene: TRBJ1-1
clone size: few
D gene: .

CDR3 protein: CASSLGGTSTGELFF
CDR3 DNA: TGTGCCAGCAGCTTGGGGGGGACAAGCACCGGGGAGCTGTTTTTT
V gene: TRBV5-6
J gene: TRBJ2-2
clone size: .
D gene: .

CDR3 protein: CASSPDRVAYNEQFF
CDR3 DNA: TGCGCCAGCAGCCCAGACAGGGTCGCCTACAATGAGCAGTTCTTC
V gene: TRBV4-1
J gene: TRBJ2-1
clone size: .
D gene: TRBD1

CDR3 protein: CASSPPVGGGGETQYF
CDR3 DNA: TGTGCCAGCTCACCACCGGTTGGAGGTGGAGGGGAGACCCAGTACTTC
V gene: TRBV18
J gene: TRBJ2-5
clone size: .
D gene: .

CDR3 protein: CASSVPTFLRLVGETQYF
CDR3 DNA: TGTGCCAGCAGTGTTCCGACTTTCCTACGTCTAGTAGGGGAGACCCAGTACTTC
V gene: TRBV6-4
J gene: TRBJ2-5
clone size: .
D gene: .

CDR3 protein: CASSLEESGQEQFF
CDR3 DNA: TGTGCCAGCAGCTTGGAAGAGTCGGGACAGGAGCAGTTCTTC
V gene: TRBV5-4
J gene: TRBJ2-1
clone size: .
D gene: TRBD1

CDR3 protein: CASSPRGDNNQPQHF
CDR3 DNA: TGTGCCAGCTCACCACGGGGGGACAACAATCAGCCCCAGCATTTT
V gene: TRBV18
J gene: TRBJ1-5
clone size: .
D gene: .

CDR3 protein: CASSLNPDTQYF
CDR3 DNA: TGTGCCAGCAGCTTGAACCCAGATACGCAGTATTTT
V gene: TRBV5-5
J gene: TRBJ2-3
clone size: .
D gene: .

CDR3 protein: CASRALGVGDQPQHF
CDR3 DNA: TGTGCCAGCAGGGCCTTGGGGGTGGGAGATCAGCCCCAGCATTTT
V gene: TRBV6-6
J gene: TRBJ1-5
clone size: .
D gene: .

CDR3 protein: CASRYTGRVRETQYF
CDR3 DNA: TGTGCCAGCAGGTATACCGGCAGGGTTAGAGAGACCCAGTACTTC
V gene: TRBV2
J gene: TRBJ2-5
clone size: .
D gene: .

CDR3 protein: CASSESLQETQYF
CDR3 DNA: TGCGCCAGCAGTGAGTCGCTGCAAGAGACCCAGTACTTC
V gene: TRBV10-2
J gene: TRBJ2-5
clone size: .
D gene: .

CDR3 protein: CASSLDAGAREQYF
CDR3 DNA: TGCGCCAGCAGCTTGGATGCGGGGGCGAGGGAGCAGTACTTC
V gene: TRBV5-1
J gene: TRBJ2-7
clone size: few
D gene: .

CDR3 protein: CASDTRGRGLNF
CDR3 DNA: TGTGCCAGCGACACAAGGGGCAGGGGGCTGAACTTC
V gene: TRBV28
J gene: TRBJ2-7
clone size: .
D gene: TRBD1

CDR3 protein: CASRFDMNTEAFF
CDR3 DNA: TGTGCCAGCAGATTTGACATGAACACTGAAGCTTTCTTT
V gene: TRBV2
J gene: TRBJ1-1
clone size: .
D gene: .

CDR3 protein: CASRGEPYNEQFF
CDR3 DNA: TGTGCCAGCCGGGGGGAGCCCTACAATGAGCAGTTCTTC
V gene: TRBV7-9
J gene: TRBJ2-1
clone size: once
D gene: TRBD2

CDR3 protein: CASSPASDRRELFF
CDR3 DNA: TGTGCCAGCAGCCCAGCGTCGGACCGCCGCGAACTGTTTTTT
V gene: TRBV7-9
J gene: TRBJ1-4
clone size: .
D gene: .

CDR3 protein: CASSAIQGYEQYF
CDR3 DNA: TGTGCCAGCAGCGCGATACAGGGCTACGAGCAGTACTTC
V gene: TRBV5-6
J gene: TRBJ2-7
clone size: .
D gene: .

CDR3 protein: CASSLSPGNYGYTF
CDR3 DNA: TGTGCCAGCAGTTTATCGCCAGGGAACTATGGCTACACCTTC
V gene: TRBV27
J gene: TRBJ1-2
clone size: .
D gene: .

CDR3 protein: CASSLGGFNEKLFF
CDR3 DNA: TGTGCCAGCAGCCTGGGAGGGTTTAATGAAAAACTGTTTTTT
V gene: TRBV5-4
J gene: TRBJ1-4
clone size: .
D gene: .

CDR3 protein: CASSSIDRFTDTQYF
CDR3 DNA: TGTGCCAGCAGCTCCATAGACAGATTCACAGATACGCAGTATTTT
V gene: TRBV2
J gene: TRBJ2-3
clone size: .
D gene: .

CDR3 protein: CASRSRDSVTGELFF
CDR3 DNA: TGTGCCAGCAGGTCTCGGGACAGCGTCACCGGGGAGCTGTTTTTT
V gene: TRBV6-5
J gene: TRBJ2-2
clone size: .
D gene: TRBD1

CDR3 protein: CASSFSTSVYNEQFF
CDR3 DNA: TGTGCCAGCAGCTTCTCGACTAGCGTCTACAATGAGCAGTTCTTC
V gene: TRBV7-2
J gene: TRBJ2-1
clone size: .
D gene: TRBD2

CDR3 protein: CASSAGGLPGNTIYF
CDR3 DNA: TGTGCCAGCAGCGCGGGGGGGCTTCCTGGAAACACCATATATTTT
V gene: TRBV9
J gene: TRBJ1-3
clone size: .
D gene: .

CDR3 protein: CASANGLARGNTIYF
CDR3 DNA: TGTGCCAGTGCTAATGGGTTAGCGCGCGGAAACACCATATATTTT
V gene: TRBV28
J gene: TRBJ1-3
clone size: .
D gene: .